A selection of T cell receptor beta chains follows, all from one sample in a study of shared clonotypes between healthy human individuals. The assay was immunoSEQ multiplex PCR, and TCRdb's table has in-frame clones only and misses some. This table holds approximately 2,000,000 clones, roughly 95% found once. Sequencing was performed on naive CD8+ T cells from PBMCs. The receptors come from a young man in good health. Some clones in this sample may be carry-over from other donors' samples. Each CDR3 is given with its conserved first and last residue. Fields, in order: V gene, D gene, clone size, J gene, CDR3 DNA, CDR3 protein. A D gene is named only where the DNA matches it firmly. The size field is filled for only some rows; it gives once, few, many or a size class.

TRBV7-9	.	.	TRBJ2-7	TGTGCCAGCACCATTAGGTCCGTCCACGAGCAGTACTTC	CASTIRSVHEQYF
TRBV21-1	.	.	TRBJ1-5	TGTGCCAGCAGCAAAGAAACCGGACGGGGACAGCCCCAGCATTTT	CASSKETGRGQPQHF
TRBV28	.	.	TRBJ1-5	TGTGCCAGCAGCGTCGACAGGAGCAATCAGCCCCAGCATTTT	CASSVDRSNQPQHF
TRBV5-6	TRBD2	.	TRBJ2-7	TGTGCCAGCAGCTTGGAGGGACTAGCGGGCCTAACCTCCTACGAGCAGTACTTC	CASSLEGLAGLTSYEQYF
TRBV19	.	.	TRBJ2-7	TGTGCCAGTAGCCCTATTGTTGGGCGGGAACAGACCTACGAGCAGTACTTC	CASSPIVGREQTYEQYF
TRBV7-3	TRBD1	.	TRBJ2-7	TGTGCCAGCAGCCCAGGGGGAGTGCACGAGCAGTACTTC	CASSPGGVHEQYF
TRBV7-6	.	.	TRBJ2-3	TGTGCCAGCAGCCCCCTACTGATATCTCGCACAGATACGCAGTATTTT	CASSPLLISRTDTQYF
TRBV7-6	TRBD2	.	TRBJ2-1	TGTGCCAGCAGCCCCTTTCGGCGTGAGCGGGAGTTAGGGTACAATGAGCAGTTCTTC	CASSPFRRERELGYNEQFF
TRBV7-9	.	once	TRBJ2-1	TGTGCCAGCAGCTTAACGGGGGAAGCCTACAATGAGCAGTTCTTC	CASSLTGEAYNEQFF
TRBV30	.	.	TRBJ2-5	TGTGCCTGGAGCACCCCCAACGTGCCCGAGACCCAGTACTTC	CAWSTPNVPETQYF
TRBV4-3	.	.	TRBJ2-7	TGCGCCAGCAGCCAAGAGGAAGGGGTTAACGAGCAGTACTTC	CASSQEEGVNEQYF
TRBV27	TRBD2	.	TRBJ2-2	TGTGCCAGCAGTTTCATGAGGGAGGGCGGGGAGCTGTTTTTT	CASSFMREGGELFF
TRBV6-5	TRBD1	.	TRBJ2-1	TGTGCCAGCCACGGGTTGGGAAGGGGGCATGAGCAGTTCTTC	CASHGLGRGHEQFF
TRBV27	.	.	TRBJ2-1	TGTGCCAGCAGTTCCCTGGACTCCTACAATGAGCAGTTCTTC	CASSSLDSYNEQFF
TRBV27	TRBD2	.	TRBJ2-7	TGTGCCAGCAGCAGAGTGCTAGCGGGAGGGAGTTACGAGCAGTACTTC	CASSRVLAGGSYEQYF
TRBV7-9	.	.	TRBJ2-1	TGTGCCAGCAGCTTAGTGGGGGGAGCCTACAATGAGCAGTTCTTC	CASSLVGGAYNEQFF
TRBV27	TRBD2	.	TRBJ2-7	TGTGCCAGCAGTTTAGGAGCGGGAGCGTCCTACGAGCAGTACTTC	CASSLGAGASYEQYF
TRBV18	TRBD2	once	TRBJ2-1	TGTGCCAGCTCACCACGCGGGGGGAGAGACTACAATGAGCAGTTCTTC	CASSPRGGRDYNEQFF
TRBV20-1	.	.	TRBJ2-7	TGCAGTGCTCAAAACTACGAGCAGTACTTC	CSAQNYEQYF
TRBV11-2	TRBD1	.	TRBJ2-7	TGTGCCAGCCGGGGGACAGGGGGCTACGAGCAGTACTTC	CASRGTGGYEQYF
TRBV28	TRBD2	.	TRBJ2-7	TGTGCCAGCAGTTTCTTCGGGAGGGGAGACTACGAGCAGTACTTC	CASSFFGRGDYEQYF
TRBV5-5	.	.	TRBJ2-6	TGTGCCAGCAGCCTGGACTTAAAGTCTGGGGCCAACGTCCTGACTTTC	CASSLDLKSGANVLTF
TRBV11-2	.	.	TRBJ2-7	TGTGCCAGCAGCTTAGGTGTCCGTTCCTACGAGCAGTACTTC	CASSLGVRSYEQYF
TRBV5-1	.	.	TRBJ2-1	TGCGCCAGCATTCTCGGCAATGAGCAGTTCTTC	CASILGNEQFF